The TCR beta chain described here comes from a study of T-cell reconstitution after alpha-beta-depleted transplantation in children. The authors prepared the TCRbeta library with unique molecular identifiers. Using its own MiXCR run on the PCR reads, TCRdb lists one record per CDR3 protein. The sample has approximately 420,000 distinct CDR3 sequences, approximately 11% seen once. With 5 bases removed from V and 5 bases from J, the gap between germline ends came to 16 bases. This CDR3 region has 14 residues. Germline V gene sequence: CDR1 SQVTM, CDR2 ANQGSEA. The sample holds many counts of this clonotype.

The rearrangement links TRBV29-1 to TRBJ1-5, with D possibly matching TRBD1 (5 bases). This clonotype originated in a human donor who donated a stem cell graft to a child with acute myeloid leukemia. The sample was PBMCs from the stem cell graft donor, taken from the stem cell graft. CDR3 region: CSVSWQGRDQPQHF. DNA of the CDR3: TGCAGCGTTTCCTGGCAGGGTAGGGATCAGCCCCAGCATTTT.